The rows below give T cell receptor beta chains drawn from one sample of a study of CD8 T cells in ankylosing spondylitis. MiXCR was run by TCRdb on the 5' RACE reads, yielding one entry per CDR3 protein. In the table there are around 440,000 distinct CDR3 sequences, roughly 18% of which are singletons. Sequenced sample: blood, either unsorted or a sorted T cell fraction (not recorded which). All receptors come from a male donor with ankylosing spondylitis. CDR3s include the opening cysteine and the closing phenylalanine or tryptophan. D genes are given only for firm matches. Only some rows state a clone size, as once, few, many or a class for expanded clones.

clone_size	v_call	j_call	d_call	cdr3_nt	cdr3_aa
-	TRBV6-1	TRBJ1-1	-	TGTGCCAGCAGTCCACGTACTATAGCCACTGAAGCTTTCTTT	CASSPRTIATEAFF
few	TRBV20-1	TRBJ1-2	-	TGCAGTGCTAGTTCAGGGGCCAACTATGGCTACACCTTC	CSASSGANYGYTF
many	TRBV12-3/TRBV12-4	TRBJ1-5	-	TGTGCCAGCAGTTTAGCGCTGGACACCCTTACAAATCAGCCCCAGCATTTT	CASSLALDTLTNQPQHF
-	TRBV5-1	TRBJ1-3	TRBD1	TGCGCCAGCAGCCCGCATACAGGGGGCGGTGGAAACACCATATATTTT	CASSPHTGGGGNTIYF
-	TRBV10-3	TRBJ1-2	-	TGTGCCATCAGCGAGCTTAGGGATAACTATGGCTACACCTTC	CAISELRDNYGYTF
-	TRBV29-1	TRBJ2-3	-	TGCAGCGTTGAAGATTCGGCAGGGAAGACAGATACGCAGTATTTT	CSVEDSAGKTDTQYF
few	TRBV6-6	TRBJ2-5	TRBD2	TGTGCCAGCAGTTACCGGGGGGAAGAGACCCAGTACTTC	CASSYRGEETQYF
few	TRBV11-1	TRBJ1-2	-	TGTGCCAGCAGCTTTACCAGCGTAAACTATGGCTACACCTTC	CASSFTSVNYGYTF
-	TRBV5-8	TRBJ2-1	TRBD1	TGTGCCAGCAGCTTGGAGGGACAGGGGAATGAGCAGTTCTTC	CASSLEGQGNEQFF
-	TRBV5-1	TRBJ1-2	-	TGCGCCAGCAGCCCCTCCCGTATCTATGGCTACACCTTC	CASSPSRIYGYTF
few	TRBV18	TRBJ2-2	TRBD1	TGTGCCAGCTCACCACAACGGGACAGGGGGACCGGGGAGCTGTTTTTT	CASSPQRDRGTGELFF
-	TRBV18	TRBJ2-7	TRBD2	TGTGCCAGCTCACCACTAGGACTAGCGGGGGGCGAGCAGTACTTC	CASSPLGLAGGEQYF
-	TRBV24-1	TRBJ2-3	-	TGTGCCACCAGTGCCCCAATGGGAGCGGGAGATACGCAGTATTTT	CATSAPMGAGDTQYF
-	TRBV6-2/TRBV6-3	TRBJ2-1	-	TGTGCCAGCAGTTACCTGGACCTTGGGGGGAACAATGAGCAGTTCTTC	CASSYLDLGGNNEQFF
many	TRBV20-1	TRBJ2-1	TRBD2	TGCAGTGCTAGAGCCCCGGGACTAGCGGGAGTGGTTGAGCAGTTCTTC	CSARAPGLAGVVEQFF
-	TRBV9	TRBJ2-1	TRBD2	TGTGCCAGCAGTACTCCTAGCGGGGACAATGAGCAGTTCTTC	CASSTPSGDNEQFF
-	TRBV9	TRBJ2-5	TRBD1	TGTGCCAGCAGCGCGGGACAGGGGGCAAAAGAGACCCAGTACTTC	CASSAGQGAKETQYF
few	TRBV21-1	TRBJ1-4	-	TGTGCCAGCAGCAAAGGAGGGGGGGCTGGGGAAAAACTGTTTTTT	CASSKGGGAGEKLFF
many	TRBV5-1	TRBJ1-4	-	TGCGCCAGCAGCTTGGTCGGAGGGCCTAATGAAAAACTGTTTTTT	CASSLVGGPNEKLFF
many	TRBV12-3/TRBV12-4	TRBJ2-3	-	TGTGCCAGTGGAAACCAGCTCACAGATACGCAGTATTTT	CASGNQLTDTQYF
few	TRBV6-2/TRBV6-3	TRBJ2-2	TRBD2	TGTGCCAGCAGCCCCCGGACTAGCGGGCCCGGGGAGCTGTTTTTT	CASSPRTSGPGELFF
many	TRBV7-6	TRBJ2-2	-	TGTGCCAGCAGCTTAGGCTATCGTGGGATGGGGGAGCTGTTTTTT	CASSLGYRGMGELFF
few	TRBV20-1	TRBJ1-5	-	TGCAGTGCCGTGGGGTTGGACAAAGTTAATCAGCCCCAGCATTTT	CSAVGLDKVNQPQHF
many	TRBV12-3/TRBV12-4	TRBJ2-5	TRBD1	TGTGCCAGCAGTTTAGGAGACAGGGAATCAGAGACCCAGTACTTC	CASSLGDRESETQYF
many	TRBV20-1	TRBJ1-1	-	TGCAAGAGCGGGACGAACACTGAAGCTTTCTTT	CKSGTNTEAFF
many	TRBV5-1	TRBJ2-1	-	TGTGCCAGCAGCTTATCCGGTTCCTACAATGAGCAGTTCTTC	CASSLSGSYNEQFF
many	TRBV4-1	TRBJ1-1	-	TGCGCCAGCAGCCAAGGTTGGGGGGCGAACACTGAAGCTTTCTTT	CASSQGWGANTEAFF
many	TRBV30	TRBJ1-2	-	TGTGCCTGGAGTGTAGGCGGTTATGGCTACACCTTC	CAWSVGGYGYTF
few	TRBV28	TRBJ2-5	-	TGTGCCAGCAGACTATCCCAGCAAGAGACCCAGTACTTC	CASRLSQQETQYF